The 3 T cell receptor beta chains below come from one sample, sequenced in a study of blood T cell repertoires in COVID-19. Measured with immunoSEQ multiplex PCR; TCRdb has only the in-frame clones, and not every one. Of over 250,000 clones in the sample, about nine tenths were seen once. The source material was peripheral blood. These receptors originate from a man aged 45-65 years with acute or convalescent COVID-19.

The chain employs TRBV7-9 and TRBJ1-1; weak D call: TRBD1 (6 bases). From germline, CDR1 is SEHNR and CDR2 FQNEAQ (reference sequence). Trimming stripped 5 bases from V and 8 bases from J, with 12 bases between. The CDR3 sequence is 12 residues long. The CDR3 here is CASSLRGYEAFF. The CDR3 DNA follows: TGTGCCAGCAGCCTAAGGGGGTACGAAGCTTTCTTT.

J is TRBJ2-7 and V is TRBV9; a weak D match, TRBD1 (5 bases). V lost 0 bases to trimming and J lost 3 bases, with 10 bases between them. The CDR3 spans 14 residues. Germline lookup yields CDR1 SGDLS and CDR2 YYNGEE. The CDR3 spells CASSVGRGNYEQYF. The CDR3 bases are TGTGCCAGCAGCGTAGGTAGGGGAAACTACGAGCAGTACTTC.

The rearrangement joins TRBV12-3 or TRBV12-4 to TRBJ1-5; possibly TRBD1 for D (5 bases). Trimming stripped 8 bases from V and 2 bases from J, with 10 bases between. The CDR3 has 13 residues. CDR3: CASGGSGNQPQHF. The CDR3 DNA follows: TGTGCCAGCGGGGGGTCGGGCAATCAGCCCCAGCATTTT.